These 27 T cell receptor beta chains were all obtained from the same sample, sequenced in a study of regulatory T cells in long-lasting Graves disease. Both iRepertoire HTBI primers and Arm-PCR of CDR3 regions were used to build the TCR beta libraries. TCRdb reprocessed the multiplex PCR reads via MiXCR and lists one record per CDR3 protein. The profile shows roughly 470,000 distinct CDR3 sequences, around 20% of them singletons. Time point described: persistent/refractory GD, antithyroid drugs over 5 years with positive TRAb. After RNA was extracted from PBMCs, the TCR library was made from it. This sample comprised peripheral blood mononuclear cells (PBMCs), obtained when the disease was refractory, from a patient treated with antithyroid drugs. The receptors derive from a female donor with Graves disease.

In the case of this clonotype: This may be a read error, as it is one base from a much larger clone. The V gene is TRBV28, the J gene TRBJ2-7, with D possibly TRBD1 on 6 matching bases. V lost 2 bases, J lost 6 bases, and 14 bases lay in between. Germline CDR1 is MDHEN and CDR2 is SYDVKM. The CDR3 loop spans 14 amino acids. The CDR3 sequence is CASSLEGVVGEQYF. CDR3 coding DNA: TGTGCCAGCAGTTTAGAGGGGGTAGTAGGCGAGCAGTACTTC.

A remark on this clonotype: This clone may be a read error of a much larger clone one base away. The genes are TRBV20-1 and TRBJ2-5; no reliable D call. The germline V gene encodes CDR1 DFQATT and CDR2 SNEGSKA (reference sequence). The CDR3 has 13 residues. CDR3 loop: CSAMPLGREAQYF. In nucleotides, the CDR3 is TGCAGTGCTATGCCCTTAGGCCGAGAGGCCCAGTACTTC.

Turning to this clonotype: The germline gene is not matched at one end of the junction; a read error may be the cause. The V and J genes are TRBV7-9 and TRBJ1-1; a possible D gene is TRBD1 (5 bases). Germline V gives CDR1 SEHNR, CDR2 FQNEAQ (reference sequence). CDR3 length equals 10 residues. The CDR3 DNA sequence: TGTGCCAGCAGCGAAGGGACCTTAGAGTTT. Translating it yields CASSEGTLEF.

Of note for this clonotype: This may arise from a read error, as a much more abundant clone is one base away. The genes are TRBV12-3 or TRBV12-4 and TRBJ2-7; D is unclear. The CDR3 runs to 15 residues. V was cut by 1 base and J by 5 bases, with 15 bases left in between. In DNA form, the CDR3 reads TGTGCCAGCAGTTTAGGCTCCCCGAGTTTCGACGAGCAGTACTTC. It yields the protein CASSLGSPSFDEQYF.

This clonotype was counted ten times or more. The chain links TRBV28 to TRBJ2-1; no firm D call. The CDR3 covers 13 residues. V was clipped by 2 bases and J by 12 bases, with 14 bases between them. Germline lookup yields CDR1 MDHEN and CDR2 SYDVKM. In nucleotides, the CDR3 is TGTGCCAGCAGTTTAGAAGGACCGATCGGGCAGTTCTTC. Amino acid sequence: CASSLEGPIGQFF.

The CDR3 DNA is TGTGCCAGCAGGGAACAGGGACTAGCGGGCAATGAGCAGTTCTTC. The encoded protein is CASREQGLAGNEQFF. The chain couples TRBV25-1 to TRBJ2-1, with 12 nucleotides matching TRBD2. Germline V CDR1 and CDR2: MGHDK, SYGVNS. The CDR3 is made up of 15 amino acids. V dropped 6 bases and J dropped 6; count of bases not matched to a gene: 6.

This clonotype has ten or more counts. The chain links TRBV3-1 to TRBJ1-2; 12 bases map to TRBD1. CDR1 and CDR2 from the germline V gene are LGHDT and YNNKEL (reference sequence). V was pared by 10 bases and J by 1 base, with 13 bases of the junction left unmatched. There are 17 residues in the CDR3. The CDR3 DNA sequence: TGTGCCACTAGTTCGGGGACAGGGGGCTTCTATAACTATGGCTACACCTTC. This gives the protein CATSSGTGGFYNYGYTF.

This clonotype was observed at least ten times. This chain joins TRBV29-1 and TRBJ2-7; 8 positions agree with TRBD2. Looked up from germline, CDR1 is SQVTM and CDR2 is ANQGSEA. V shed 4 bases and J 6 bases; nucleotides not matched to a gene: 8. The CDR3 has 13 amino acids. The CDR3 coding sequence is TGCAGCGTTGGATGGAGCGGGAGTCTCGAGCAGTACTTC. It is translated as CSVGWSGSLEQYF.

For this clonotype: A read error may explain this, as a much larger clone is one base away. The final CDR3 position lacks the conserved phenylalanine or tryptophan, pointing to a likely read error. V is TRBV11-2 and J is TRBJ1-4; a weak D match, TRBD1 (5 bases). Germline-derived CDR1 and CDR2 are SGHAT and FQNNGV. The CDR3 is 15 amino acids. Trimming cost V 1 base and J 7 bases, with 13 bases left between them. CDR3 protein: CASSLGGGFLEKLFS. The CDR3 coding sequence is TGTGCCAGCAGCTTAGGGGGGGGGTTCCTTGAAAAACTGTTTTCT.

The sample holds one count of this clonotype. This sequence may be a read error, since a much larger clone differs from it by one base. The conserved phenylalanine or tryptophan is not found at the CDR3 terminus, so this likely reflects a read error. This chain joins TRBV6-2 or TRBV6-3 and TRBJ2-7; 8 positions agree with TRBD2. This CDR3 region has 14 residues. Germline V gives CDR1 MNHEY, CDR2 SVGEGT. With 6 bases clipped from V and 7 bases from J, the junction kept 11 bases outside the gene matches. The CDR3 region has the DNA TGTGCCAGCAGACCGGGACTAGGAGTTTGGGAGCAGTACCTC. This sequence encodes CASRPGLGVWEQYL.

In its sample, this clonotype was seen many times. The chain recombines TRBV6-1 with TRBJ1-1; perhaps TRBD1 as D (5 bases). Germline CDR1 reads MNHNS; CDR2 reads SASEGT. The CDR3 spans 19 residues. Deletions cut 4 bases from V and 1 base from J, with 25 bases between. The DNA of the CDR3 is TGTGCCAGCAGTGTACTTCCCGGGGCAGATCTTACTAAGAACACTGAAGCTTTCTTT. Translating gives CASSVLPGADLTKNTEAFF.

In this sample, this clonotype turned up a few times. This rearrangement joins TRBV6-1 to TRBJ2-2; the match to TRBD1 covers 7 bases. Germline V lookup: CDR1 MNHNS, CDR2 SASEGT. CDR3 length equals 14 residues. The V and J ends lost 5 bases and 6 bases, in that order; junction bases with no gene match: 6. In DNA form, the CDR3 reads TGTGCCAGCAGTAAAAGAACAGGGGCCGGGGAGCTGTTTTTT. This encodes CASSKRTGAGELFF.

This clonotype was seen a handful of times. The gene calls are TRBV24-1 and TRBJ1-1, with D tentatively TRBD1 (5 bases). This CDR3 has 17 amino acids. The ends were cut back, 5 bases at V and 2 bases at J, with 20 bases in the middle. Germline CDR1 reads KGHDR; CDR2 reads SFDVKD. The chain's CDR3 is CATSGETRAVGNTEAFF. The DNA of the CDR3 is TGTGCCACCAGTGGAGAAACCAGGGCCGTTGGAAACACTGAAGCTTTCTTT.

Note on this clonotype: At one end, the junction sequence differs from germline, possibly due to a read error. The gene calls are TRBV20-1 and TRBJ2-7; 9 bases are a match to TRBD1. CDR1 and CDR2 (germline): DFQATT, SNEGSKA (reference sequence). This CDR3 has 14 residues. The CDR3: CSAGDRDRDYEQCF. CDR3 coding DNA: TGCAGTGCTGGGGATCGGGACAGGGACTACGAGCAGTGCTTC.

This clonotype was seen many times. The chain employs TRBV27 and TRBJ2-7; a weak D match, TRBD1 (6 bases). The germline V gene encodes CDR1 MNHEY and CDR2 SMNVEV (reference sequence). The V gene lost 4 bases and the J gene lost 5 bases, with 15 bases spanning the gap. This CDR3 comprises 14 residues. CDR3 protein: CASSSWIEGDEQYF. The CDR3 DNA reads as TGTGCCAGCAGTTCGTGGATTGAGGGGGACGAGCAGTACTTC.

This clonotype showed up just a few times. This chain joins TRBV10-3 and TRBJ2-2; 12 positions match TRBD2. The V gene end was trimmed by 3 bases and the J gene end by 3 bases; junction bases not matched to a gene: 8. The germline V gene encodes CDR1 ENHRY and CDR2 SYGVKD. The CDR3 has 18 amino acids. In DNA form, the CDR3 reads TGTGCCATCAGTGAACTAGCGGGAGGTAAAGGAGACACCGGGGAGCTGTTTTTT. The encoded protein is CAISELAGGKGDTGELFF.

At least ten counts were recorded for this clonotype. The rearrangement links TRBV5-1 to TRBJ2-4, with D perhaps being TRBD1 or TRBD2 (5 bases each). V lost 4 bases to trimming and J lost 6 bases, with 14 bases between them. The CDR3 sequence is 14 residues long. Per germline, CDR1 SGHRS and CDR2 YFSETQ. The CDR3 nucleotides are TGCGCCAGCAGCCGTAGGGACGTAGGAAACATTCAGTACTTC. Amino acids: CASSRRDVGNIQYF.

Many counts were recorded for this clonotype. This chain connects TRBV27 to TRBJ2-5; TRBD2 matches 8 bases. Germline CDR1 is MNHEY and CDR2 is SMNVEV (reference sequence). V lost 1 base, J lost 0 bases, and 7 bases stayed unmatched. CDR3 size: 17 residues. CDR3: CASSLFGLARHQETQYF. CDR3 bases: TGTGCCAGCAGTTTATTCGGACTAGCACGACACCAAGAGACCCAGTACTTC.

The gene calls are TRBV9 and TRBJ2-6, with 8 bases identical to TRBD2. Germline CDR1 and CDR2: SGDLS and YYNGEE. V was clipped by 5 bases and J by 0 bases; unmatched bases: 10. This CDR3 is built from 18 residues. The CDR3 nucleotides are TGTGCCAGCAGTGGCGGGGGGCCGAGGGACTCTGGGGCCAACGTCCTGACTTTC. It codes for CASSGGGPRDSGANVLTF.

The sample holds many counts of this clonotype. The chain couples TRBV16 to TRBJ2-2, with D tentatively TRBD2 (6 bases). The CDR3 extends over 16 amino acids. The V gene's germline CDR1 is KGHSY and CDR2 FQNENV. The V and J ends lost 2 bases and 4 bases respectively, with 14 bases between them. The CDR3 reads CASSQTWGGITGELFF. The CDR3, as DNA: TGTGCCAGCAGCCAAACTTGGGGAGGAATCACCGGGGAGCTGTTTTTT.

This clonotype was counted only a few times. The chain carries TRBV27 and TRBJ1-2; unclear D gene. Germline V CDR1 and CDR2: MNHEY, SMNVEV (reference sequence). Trimming left V 3 bases short and J 6 bases short, with 14 bases between. CDR3 length equals 14 residues. The CDR3 DNA is TGTGCCAGCAGTTTCGACCTCAATCCAAATGGCTACACCTTC. Translation gives CASSFDLNPNGYTF.

The chain links TRBV4-1 to TRBJ1-1; D uncertain. V lost 4 bases and J lost 1, with 13 bases in between. The CDR3 extends over 15 amino acids. Germline V gene lookup returns CDR1 MGHRA and CDR2 YSYEKL. This CDR3 is CASSLGRVGNTEAFF. The CDR3 DNA follows: TGCGCCAGCAGCCTCGGTCGGGTGGGGAACACTGAAGCTTTCTTT.

This clonotype showed up just a few times. This CDR3 reads CASSDPRETQYF. Written as DNA, the CDR3 is TGTGCCAGCAGCGATCCCAGGGAGACCCAGTACTTC. The chain recombines TRBV9 with TRBJ2-4; D remains unclear. The last part of the DNA fits TRBJ2-5 better; the J call may be wrong. The CDR3 runs to 12 residues. Germline V lookup: CDR1 SGDLS, CDR2 YYNGEE.

This clonotype was found once. The V call is TRBV5-8, the J call TRBJ2-7, with unresolved D. Germline V gene lookup returns CDR1 SGHTS and CDR2 YDEGEE. The CDR3 covers 14 residues. Trimming removed 3 bases at V and 3 bases at J, with 13 bases between. CDR3 nucleotide sequence: TGTGCCAGCAGCTCGGCACCGATGGGCTACGAGCAGTACTTC. It yields the protein CASSSAPMGYEQYF.

This clonotype was counted ten times or more. The rearrangement joins TRBV4-2 to TRBJ1-1; tentative D call: TRBD1 (6 bases). CDR1 is LGHNA and CDR2 is YNFKEQ in the germline V gene. The ends were cut back, 3 bases at V and 1 base at J, with 9 bases in the middle. There are 14 residues in the CDR3. As DNA, the CDR3 is TGTGCCAGCAGCCATGGACAGACGAACACTGAAGCTTTCTTT. Its protein is CASSHGQTNTEAFF.

This clonotype was seen many times. The chain joins TRBV15 to TRBJ2-2; 7 bases are shared with TRBD1. The V gene's germline CDR1 is LNHNV and CDR2 YYDKDF (reference sequence). Trimming cost V 2 bases and J 7 bases; bases outside gene matches: 13. CDR3 size: 17 residues. CDR3 residues: CATSRNRGRMVGGELFF. The DNA for the CDR3 is TGTGCCACCAGCAGAAACAGGGGCCGGATGGTTGGCGGGGAGCTGTTTTTT. The full variable domain, with the rest looked up from reference TRBV15 and TRBJ2-2, is DAMVIQNPRYQVTQFGKPVTLSCSQTLNHNVMYWYQQKSSQAPKLLFHYYDKDFNNEADTPDNFQSRRPNTSFCFLDIRSPGLGDTAMYLCATSRNRGRMVGGELFFGEGSRLTVL.

J is TRBJ2-3 and V is TRBV6-2 or TRBV6-3; TRBD2 might be the D (6 bases). This CDR3 region has 15 residues. The germline V gene has CDR1 MNHEY and CDR2 SVGEGT. Deletions cut 6 bases from V and 3 bases from J, with 16 bases between. CDR3 DNA sequence: TGTGCCAGCAGCCCTGGCGGGATGATTACAGATACGCAGTATTTT. Encoded protein: CASSPGGMITDTQYF.